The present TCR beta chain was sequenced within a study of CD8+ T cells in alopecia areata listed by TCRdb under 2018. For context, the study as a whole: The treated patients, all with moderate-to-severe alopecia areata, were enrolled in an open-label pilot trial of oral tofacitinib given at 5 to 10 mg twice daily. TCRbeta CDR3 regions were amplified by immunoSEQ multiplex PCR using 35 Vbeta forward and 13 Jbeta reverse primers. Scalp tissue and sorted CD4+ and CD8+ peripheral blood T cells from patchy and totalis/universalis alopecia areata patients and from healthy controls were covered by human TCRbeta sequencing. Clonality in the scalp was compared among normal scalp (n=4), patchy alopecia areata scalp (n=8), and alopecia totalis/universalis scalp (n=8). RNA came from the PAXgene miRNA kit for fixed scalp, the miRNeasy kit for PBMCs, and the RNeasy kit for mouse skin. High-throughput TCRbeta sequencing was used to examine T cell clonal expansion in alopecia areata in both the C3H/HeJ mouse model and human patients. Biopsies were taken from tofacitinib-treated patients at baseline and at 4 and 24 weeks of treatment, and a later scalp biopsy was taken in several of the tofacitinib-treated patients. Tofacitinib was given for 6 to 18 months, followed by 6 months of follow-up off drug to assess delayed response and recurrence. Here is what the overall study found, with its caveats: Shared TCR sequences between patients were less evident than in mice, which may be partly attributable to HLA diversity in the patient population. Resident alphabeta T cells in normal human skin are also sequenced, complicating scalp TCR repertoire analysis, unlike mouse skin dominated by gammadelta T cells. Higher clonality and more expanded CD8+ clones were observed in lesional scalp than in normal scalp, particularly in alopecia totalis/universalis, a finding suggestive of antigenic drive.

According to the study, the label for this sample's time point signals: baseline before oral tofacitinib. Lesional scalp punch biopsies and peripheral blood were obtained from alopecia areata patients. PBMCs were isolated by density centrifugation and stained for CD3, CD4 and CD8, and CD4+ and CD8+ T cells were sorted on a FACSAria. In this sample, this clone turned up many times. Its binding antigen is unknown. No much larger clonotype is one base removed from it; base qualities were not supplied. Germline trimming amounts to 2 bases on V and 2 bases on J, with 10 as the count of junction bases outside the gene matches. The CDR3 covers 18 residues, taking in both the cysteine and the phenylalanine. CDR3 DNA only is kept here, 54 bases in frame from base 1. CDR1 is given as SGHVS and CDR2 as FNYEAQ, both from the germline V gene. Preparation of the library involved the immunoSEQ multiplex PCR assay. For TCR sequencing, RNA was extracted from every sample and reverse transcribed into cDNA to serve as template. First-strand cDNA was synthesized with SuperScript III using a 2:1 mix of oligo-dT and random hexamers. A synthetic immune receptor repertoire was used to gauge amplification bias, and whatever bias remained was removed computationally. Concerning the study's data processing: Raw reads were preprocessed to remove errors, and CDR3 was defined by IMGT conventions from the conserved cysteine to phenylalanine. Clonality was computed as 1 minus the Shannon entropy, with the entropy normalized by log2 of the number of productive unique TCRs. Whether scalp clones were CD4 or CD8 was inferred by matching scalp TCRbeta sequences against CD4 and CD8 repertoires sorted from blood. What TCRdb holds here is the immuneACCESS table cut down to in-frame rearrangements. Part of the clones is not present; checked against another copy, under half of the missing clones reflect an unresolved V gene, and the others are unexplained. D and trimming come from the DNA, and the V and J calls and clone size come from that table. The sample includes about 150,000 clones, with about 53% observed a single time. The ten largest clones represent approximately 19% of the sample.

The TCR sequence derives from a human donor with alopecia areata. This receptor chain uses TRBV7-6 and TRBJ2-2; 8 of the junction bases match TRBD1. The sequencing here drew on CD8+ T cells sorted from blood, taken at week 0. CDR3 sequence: CASSLIPPDRENTGELFF. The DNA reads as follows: TGTGCCAGCAGCTTAATACCGCCGGACAGGGAAAACACCGGGGAGCTGTTTTTT.